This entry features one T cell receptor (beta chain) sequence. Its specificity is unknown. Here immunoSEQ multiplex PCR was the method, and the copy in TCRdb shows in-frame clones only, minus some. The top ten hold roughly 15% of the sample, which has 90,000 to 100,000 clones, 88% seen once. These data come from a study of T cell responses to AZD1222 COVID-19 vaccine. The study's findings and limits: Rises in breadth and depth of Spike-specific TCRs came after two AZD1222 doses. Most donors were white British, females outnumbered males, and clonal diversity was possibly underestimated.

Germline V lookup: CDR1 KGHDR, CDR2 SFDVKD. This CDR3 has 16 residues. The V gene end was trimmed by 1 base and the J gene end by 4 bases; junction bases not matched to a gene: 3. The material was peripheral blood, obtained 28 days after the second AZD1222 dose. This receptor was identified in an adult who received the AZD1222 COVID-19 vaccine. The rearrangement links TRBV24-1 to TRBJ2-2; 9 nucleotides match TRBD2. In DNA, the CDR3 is TGTGCCACCAGTGATTTCGTACTAGCGGGCACCGGGGAGCTGTTTTTT. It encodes CATSDFVLAGTGELFF.